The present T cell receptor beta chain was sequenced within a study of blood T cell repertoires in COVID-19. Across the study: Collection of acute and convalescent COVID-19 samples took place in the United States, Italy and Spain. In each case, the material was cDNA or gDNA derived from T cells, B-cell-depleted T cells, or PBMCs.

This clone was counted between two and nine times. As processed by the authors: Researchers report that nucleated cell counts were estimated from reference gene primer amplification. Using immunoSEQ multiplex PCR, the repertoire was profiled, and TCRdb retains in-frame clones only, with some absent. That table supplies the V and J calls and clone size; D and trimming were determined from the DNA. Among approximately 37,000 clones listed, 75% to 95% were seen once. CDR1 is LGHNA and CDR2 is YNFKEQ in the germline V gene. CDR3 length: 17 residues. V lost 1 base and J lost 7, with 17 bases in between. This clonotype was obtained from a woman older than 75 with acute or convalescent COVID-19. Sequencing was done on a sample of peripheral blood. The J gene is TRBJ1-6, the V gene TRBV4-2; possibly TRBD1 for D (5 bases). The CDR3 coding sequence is TGTGCCAGCAGCCAAGCCGGACTTGGGGGGGGGAATTCACCCCTCCACTTT. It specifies CASSQAGLGGGNSPLHF.